These 9 T cell receptor beta chains were all obtained from the same sample, sequenced in a study of identical twins. TCRdb processed the 5' RACE reads anew with MiXCR; each CDR3 protein has one entry. The sample shows 1.5 million or so distinct CDR3 sequences, less than 40% of them seen only once. Sequencing used cord blood. All receptors come from a newborn girl in good health.

The genes are TRBV24-1 and TRBJ2-5; perhaps TRBD2 as D (6 bases). CDR1 is KGHDR and CDR2 is SFDVKD in the germline V gene. The CDR3 is 13 amino acids. Trimming pared 6 bases from V and 0 bases from J, leaving 7 bases between. This chain's CDR3 is CATSREYQETQYF. The CDR3 DNA is TGTGCCACCAGTCGGGAGTACCAAGAGACCCAGTACTTC.

This clonotype was counted only a few times. J is TRBJ2-1 and V is TRBV2; 7 bases match TRBD2. The CDR3 has 14 residues. V lost 7 bases, J lost 6 bases, and 9 bases stayed unmatched. The germline CDR1 and CDR2 sequences are SNHLY and FYNNEI. The CDR3 spells CASTWTREGNEQFF. CDR3 coding DNA: TGTGCCAGCACCTGGACGAGGGAGGGCAATGAGCAGTTCTTC.

The chain recombines TRBV7-2 with TRBJ2-2; 10 bases fit TRBD2. CDR1 SGHTA and CDR2 FQGNSA come from the germline V gene. There are 17 residues in the CDR3. Germline trimming cut 0 bases from V and 6 bases from J; bases unmatched to any gene: 7. The CDR3 region is CASSLARASGSSGELFF. CDR3 bases: TGTGCCAGCAGCTTAGCAAGGGCTAGCGGGAGTTCCGGGGAGCTGTTTTTT.

The sample holds one count of this clonotype. At one of its ends the junction is not consistent with the germline gene, which may arise from a read error. This sequence joins TRBV13 and TRBJ1-2; 7 nucleotides agree with TRBD1. The CDR3 spans 13 residues. The germline V gene has CDR1 PRHDT and CDR2 FYEKMQ (reference sequence). CDR3 protein: CASSQGGGYGYAF. The CDR3 DNA is TGTGCCAGCAGTCAAGGGGGCGGCTATGGCTACGCCTTC.

The genes are TRBV2 and TRBJ2-2, with D perhaps TRBD2 (6 bases). The CDR3 contains 13 residues. Trimming cost V 6 bases and J 6 bases, with 11 bases left between them. Germline V gives CDR1 SNHLY, CDR2 FYNNEI. CDR3 residues: CASRELAPGELFF. In DNA form, the CDR3 reads TGTGCCAGCAGGGAACTAGCTCCCGGGGAGCTGTTTTTT.

The chain is built from TRBV19 and TRBJ2-6; TRBD1 is a possible D gene (6 bases). Germline CDR1 reads LNHDA; CDR2 reads SQIVND (reference sequence). Trimming pared 5 bases from V and 4 bases from J, leaving 15 bases between. CDR3 length equals 16 residues. This CDR3 reads CASSPYRVLGANVLTF. CDR3 coding DNA: TGTGCCAGTAGTCCATACAGGGTGCTGGGGGCCAACGTCCTGACTTTC.

This CDR3 reads CASSISGVWFF. CDR3 DNA: TGCGCCAGCAGCATTAGCGGGGTGTGGTTCTTC. The gene calls are TRBV5-1 and TRBJ2-1; 8 bases line up with TRBD2. With V trimmed by 4 bases and J by 15 bases, 6 bases remained unmatched. The germline CDR1 and CDR2 sequences are SGHRS and YFSETQ. The CDR3 spans 11 residues.

At least ten counts were recorded for this clonotype. The V call is TRBV15, the J call TRBJ1-2; 8 bases line up with TRBD1. CDR1 is LNHNV, CDR2 YYDKDF, per germline (reference sequence). This CDR3 contains 15 residues. Trimming took 3 bases from V and 8 from J; bases not matched to a gene: 11. In DNA, the CDR3 is TGTGCCACCAGCAGTGACGACAGGGGCCCTAAAGGCTACACCTTC. It specifies CATSSDDRGPKGYTF.

This clonotype was seen only a few times. CDR3 loop: CASSLGDRLYSNQPQHF. The CDR3 coding sequence is TGTGCCAGCAGCTTAGGGGACAGGCTTTATAGCAATCAGCCCCAGCATTTT. The genes are TRBV7-8 and TRBJ1-5; 8 positions agree with TRBD1. Per germline, CDR1 SGHVS and CDR2 FQNEAQ. This CDR3 is 17 amino acids long. The ends lost 1 base at V and 0 bases at J; junction bases unmatched: 5.